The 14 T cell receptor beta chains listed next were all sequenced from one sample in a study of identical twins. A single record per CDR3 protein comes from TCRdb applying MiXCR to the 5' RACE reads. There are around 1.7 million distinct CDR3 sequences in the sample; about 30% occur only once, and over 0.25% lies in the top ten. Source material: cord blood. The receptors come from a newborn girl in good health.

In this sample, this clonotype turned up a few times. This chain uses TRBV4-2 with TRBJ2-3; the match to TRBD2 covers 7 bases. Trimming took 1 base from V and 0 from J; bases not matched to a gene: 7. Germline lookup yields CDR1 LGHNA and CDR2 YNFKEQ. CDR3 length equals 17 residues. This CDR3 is CASSQGWGEGSTDTQYF. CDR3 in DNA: TGTGCCAGCAGCCAAGGATGGGGGGAGGGTAGCACAGATACGCAGTATTTT.

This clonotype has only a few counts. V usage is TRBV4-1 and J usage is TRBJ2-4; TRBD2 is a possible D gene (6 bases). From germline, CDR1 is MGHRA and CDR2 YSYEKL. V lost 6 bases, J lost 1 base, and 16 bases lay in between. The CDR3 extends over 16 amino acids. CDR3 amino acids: CASSPGLLGAKNIQYF. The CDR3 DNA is TGCGCCAGCAGTCCGGGACTCCTGGGGGCCAAAAACATTCAGTACTTC.

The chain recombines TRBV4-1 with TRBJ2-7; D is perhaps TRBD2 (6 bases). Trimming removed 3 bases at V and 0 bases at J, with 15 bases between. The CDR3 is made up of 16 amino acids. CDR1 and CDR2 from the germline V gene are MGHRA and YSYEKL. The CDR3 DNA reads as TGCGCCAGCAGCCAGACGCTAGCGTTCCTCTCCTACGAGCAGTACTTC. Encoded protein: CASSQTLAFLSYEQYF.

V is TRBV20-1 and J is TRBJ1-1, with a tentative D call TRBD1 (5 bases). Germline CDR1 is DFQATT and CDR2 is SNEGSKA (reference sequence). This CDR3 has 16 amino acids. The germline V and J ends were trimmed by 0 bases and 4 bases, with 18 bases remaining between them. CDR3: CSARDTRTGRGTEAFF. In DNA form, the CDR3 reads TGCAGTGCTAGAGACACCCGGACCGGGAGGGGCACTGAAGCTTTCTTT.

CDR3 in DNA: TGTGCCAGCAGCAAAAAAAGGGACAGGGCCTACGAGCAGTACTTC. Translation gives CASSKKRDRAYEQYF. The chain recombines TRBV21-1 with TRBJ2-7; TRBD1, the table's D call, lacks a check against the DNA. TRBV21-1 is a listed pseudogene. This CDR3 region has 15 residues.

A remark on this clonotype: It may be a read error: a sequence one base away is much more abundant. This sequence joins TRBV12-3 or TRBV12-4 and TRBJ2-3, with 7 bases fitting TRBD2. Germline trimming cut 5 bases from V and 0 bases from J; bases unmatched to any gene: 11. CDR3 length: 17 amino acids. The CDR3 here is CASSQKRTRGSTDTQYF. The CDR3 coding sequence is TGTGCCAGCAGTCAAAAGAGGACTAGAGGGAGCACAGATACGCAGTATTTT.

CDR3 residues: CASNPRSGEQYF. The CDR3 DNA sequence: TGTGCCAGCAACCCGAGGAGTGGTGAGCAGTACTTC. The V call is TRBV28, the J call TRBJ2-5, with D unresolved. This CDR3 spans 12 amino acids. V was trimmed by 7 bases and J by 11 bases, leaving 17 bases between them. From germline, CDR1 is MDHEN and CDR2 SYDVKM.

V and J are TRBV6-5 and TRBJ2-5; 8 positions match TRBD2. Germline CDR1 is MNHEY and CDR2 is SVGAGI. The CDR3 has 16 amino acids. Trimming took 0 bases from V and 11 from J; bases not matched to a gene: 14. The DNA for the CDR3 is TGTGCCAGCAGTTACTCGAAACTAGCGGCCTACAATGAGCAGTACTTC. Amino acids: CASSYSKLAAYNEQYF.

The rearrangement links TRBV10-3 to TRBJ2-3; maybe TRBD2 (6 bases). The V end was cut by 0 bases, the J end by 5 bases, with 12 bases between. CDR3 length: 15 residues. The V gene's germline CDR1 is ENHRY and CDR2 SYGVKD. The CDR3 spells CAISESPSVGDTQYF. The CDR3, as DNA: TGTGCCATCAGTGAGTCGCCTAGCGTGGGAGATACGCAGTATTTT.

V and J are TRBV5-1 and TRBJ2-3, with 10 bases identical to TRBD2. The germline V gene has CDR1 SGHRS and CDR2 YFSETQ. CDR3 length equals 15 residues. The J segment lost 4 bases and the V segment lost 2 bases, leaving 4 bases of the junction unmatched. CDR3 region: CASSFGLAVADTQYF. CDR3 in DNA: TGCGCCAGCAGCTTCGGACTAGCGGTCGCAGATACGCAGTATTTT. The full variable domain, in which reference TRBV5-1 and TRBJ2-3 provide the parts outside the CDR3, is KAGVTQTPRYLIKTRGQQVTLSCSPISGHRSVSWYQQTPGQGLQFLFEYFSETQRNKGNFPGRFSGRQFSNSRSEMNVSTLELGDSALYLCASSFGLAVADTQYFGPGTRLTVL.

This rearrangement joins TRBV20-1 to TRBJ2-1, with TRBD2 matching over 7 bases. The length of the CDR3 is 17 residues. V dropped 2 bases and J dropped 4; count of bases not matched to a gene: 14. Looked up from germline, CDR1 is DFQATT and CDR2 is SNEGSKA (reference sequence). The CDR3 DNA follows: TGCAGTGCTAGAAGGGAAACTAGCGAGACCCAATACAATGAGCAGTTCTTC. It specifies CSARRETSETQYNEQFF.

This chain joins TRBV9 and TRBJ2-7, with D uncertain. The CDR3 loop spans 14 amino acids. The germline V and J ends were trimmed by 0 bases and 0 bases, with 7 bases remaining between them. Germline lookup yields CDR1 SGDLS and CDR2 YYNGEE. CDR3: CASSVGRISYEQYF. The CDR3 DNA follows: TGTGCCAGCAGCGTAGGGCGGATCTCCTACGAGCAGTACTTC.

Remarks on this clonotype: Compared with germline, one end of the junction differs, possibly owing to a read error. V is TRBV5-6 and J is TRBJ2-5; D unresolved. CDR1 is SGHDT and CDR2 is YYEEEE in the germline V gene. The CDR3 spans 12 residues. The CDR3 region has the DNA TGTGCCAGCAGCTTGGCCAGTCAGACCCCGTACTTC. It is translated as CASSLASQTPYF.

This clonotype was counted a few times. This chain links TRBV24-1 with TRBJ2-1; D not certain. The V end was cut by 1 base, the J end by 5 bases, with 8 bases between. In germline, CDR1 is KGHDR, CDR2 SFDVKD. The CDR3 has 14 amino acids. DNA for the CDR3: TGTGCCACCAGTGATTTTACTTCAAACAATGAGCAGTTCTTC. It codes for CATSDFTSNNEQFF.